These 16 T cell receptor beta chains share one sample of origin, sequenced in a study of response to subunit inactivated influenza vaccine. TCRdb re-analysed the RT-PCR reads in MiXCR, keeping a single row per CDR3 protein. The data hold 700,000 to 800,000 distinct CDR3 sequences, with less than 20% observed a single time. Sample: PBMCs from blood, taken 5 days after vaccination. These receptors were taken from a man in his fifties who received an inactivated influenza vaccine.

In this sample, this clonotype turned up many times. The chain is built from TRBV18 and TRBJ2-1, with TRBD1 matching over 8 bases. The V gene end was trimmed by 4 bases and the J gene end by 10 bases; junction bases not matched to a gene: 12. The CDR3 has 15 amino acids. Germline CDR1 reads KGHSH; CDR2 reads LQKENI. Here the CDR3 reads CASSLGQAPGPEQFF. The CDR3 DNA reads TGTGCCAGCTCACTGGGACAGGCCCCCGGACCAGAGCAGTTCTTC.

This clonotype was found a few times. V is TRBV5-6 and J is TRBJ2-1; D might be TRBD1 (5 bases). The CDR3 totals 14 residues. Trimming shortened V by 0 bases and J by 8 bases, and 12 bases separated the two germline ends. Germline values: CDR1 SGHDT, CDR2 YYEEEE. The CDR3 loop is CASSLVQGRDEQFF. CDR3 nucleotide sequence: TGTGCCAGCAGCTTGGTCCAGGGTCGGGATGAGCAGTTCTTC. The full variable domain, with the rest looked up from reference TRBV5-6 and TRBJ2-1, is DAGVTQSPTHLIKTRGQQVTLRCSPKSGHDTVSWYQQALGQGPQFIFQYYEEEERQRGNFPDRFSGHQFPNYSSELNVNALLLGDSALYLCASSLVQGRDEQFFGPGTRLTVL.

This chain links TRBV18 with TRBJ2-7; 9 bases map to TRBD2. J gave up 0 bases and V 3 bases, and 9 bases lay outside the gene matches. There are 17 residues in the CDR3. Germline values: CDR1 KGHSH, CDR2 LQKENI. CDR3 coding DNA: TGTGCCAGCTCACCTATGGGAGCGGGGGGTTCCTCCTACGAGCAGTACTTC. Its protein is CASSPMGAGGSSYEQYF.

The sample holds many counts of this clonotype. The chain links TRBV7-9 to TRBJ1-1; a weak D match, TRBD1 (5 bases). The CDR3 extends over 15 amino acids. Trimming removed 5 bases at V and 1 base at J, with 14 bases between. Germline assignment: CDR1 SEHNR and CDR2 FQNEAQ (reference sequence). The CDR3 bases are TGTGCCAGCAGCCCCACAGGAGGGACGAACACTGAAGCTTTCTTT. It yields the protein CASSPTGGTNTEAFF.

This clonotype was picked up many times. The chain employs TRBV29-1 and TRBJ1-4, with D unresolved. Germline CDR1 reads SQVTM; CDR2 reads ANQGSEA. The CDR3 length is 13 residues. The ends were cut back, 5 bases at V and 7 bases at J, with 14 bases in the middle. This CDR3 is CSVLGPDGEKLFF. CDR3 DNA: TGCAGCGTTTTAGGGCCGGACGGTGAAAAACTGTTTTTT.

This clonotype was detected only a few times. The chain links TRBV29-1 to TRBJ1-2; no reliable D call. This CDR3 is 12 amino acids long. Trimming shortened V by 5 bases and J by 0 bases, and 7 bases separated the two germline ends. CDR1 is SQVTM and CDR2 is ANQGSEA in the germline V gene. CDR3 bases: TGCAGCGTTCGAGCAACTAACTATGGCTACACCTTC. It encodes CSVRATNYGYTF.

This clonotype was counted a few times. The V call is TRBV5-1, the J call TRBJ2-3; the D call may be TRBD1 or TRBD2 (5 bases each). Trimming cost V 4 bases and J 6 bases, with 15 bases left between them. The CDR3 has 14 amino acids. Germline V gene sequence: CDR1 SGHRS, CDR2 YFSETQ. CDR3: CASSRGESQDTQYF. Here the CDR3 DNA reads TGCGCCAGCAGCCGGGGCGAATCGCAGGATACGCAGTATTTT.

This clonotype came up a few times. The J gene is TRBJ1-1, the V gene TRBV20-1; a possible D gene is TRBD1 (5 bases). This CDR3 is built from 16 residues. CDR1 is DFQATT, CDR2 SNEGSKA, per germline (reference sequence). With 5 bases removed from V and 1 base from J, the gap between germline ends came to 20 bases. CDR3 DNA: TGCAGTGCTTTGTCAGGGAGCCACCAGCCGAACACTGAAGCTTTCTTT. This gives the protein CSALSGSHQPNTEAFF.

Only a few counts were recorded for this clonotype. The V call is TRBV27, the J call TRBJ1-1, with a weak D call TRBD1 (6 bases). The CDR3 runs to 16 residues. V dropped 4 bases and J dropped 1 base, with 16 bases sitting between them. Per germline, CDR1 MNHEY and CDR2 SMNVEV (reference sequence). Here the CDR3 reads CASSYDKGGGNTEAFF. CDR3 DNA: TGTGCCAGCAGTTACGACAAGGGAGGGGGGAACACTGAAGCTTTCTTT.

This clonotype has a handful of counts. V gene TRBV5-1 combines with J gene TRBJ2-2; D perhaps matches TRBD2 (5 bases). The CDR3 sequence is 16 residues long. Germline-derived CDR1 and CDR2 are SGHRS and YFSETQ. V was cut by 0 bases and J by 6 bases, with 15 bases left in between. The DNA for the CDR3 is TGCGCCAGCAGCTTGGTGTTGAGGGTAGAGTCCGGGGAGCTGTTTTTT. Translating it yields CASSLVLRVESGELFF.

The genes are TRBV5-1 and TRBJ2-5; 12 bases are a match to TRBD2. Germline CDR1 reads SGHRS; CDR2 reads YFSETQ. The trim removed 5 bases at V and 4 bases at J, leaving 9 bases unmatched. The CDR3 contains 16 residues. In DNA form, the CDR3 reads TGCGCCAGCAGAGAGACTAGCGGGAGTCTTGGAGAGACCCAGTACTTC. It translates to CASRETSGSLGETQYF.

This clonotype was recorded a few times. The chain has TRBV11-2 and TRBJ2-7; D might be TRBD1 (5 bases). Trimming removed 5 bases from V and 3 bases from J, with 14 bases in between. Germline assignment: CDR1 SGHAT and CDR2 FQNNGV. The CDR3 is made up of 14 amino acids. The CDR3 DNA reads as TGTGCCAGCAGCAAGGACCTCAGGGTCTACGAGCAGTACTTC. Translating it yields CASSKDLRVYEQYF.

The chain carries TRBV28 and TRBJ2-1; 7 nucleotides align to TRBD2. CDR1 is MDHEN, CDR2 SYDVKM, per germline. CDR3 length: 14 amino acids. Germline trimming cut 6 bases from V and 8 bases from J; bases unmatched to any gene: 10. Here the CDR3 DNA reads TGTGCCAGCAGACACTACGGGAGCGGGGATGAGCAGTTCTTC. Translated, it gives CASRHYGSGDEQFF.

There are a few counts of this clonotype. The rearrangement joins TRBV12-3 or TRBV12-4 to TRBJ1-1, with D unclear. V dropped 6 bases and J dropped 11 bases, with 19 bases sitting between them. This CDR3 region has 13 residues. The chain's CDR3 is CASSRFLREAAFF. In nucleotides, the CDR3 is TGTGCCAGCAGCCGATTCCTACGAGAGGCGGCTTTCTTT.

CDR3 residues: CASSRGLAGALVETQYF. For the CDR3, the DNA is TGTGCCAGCAGCCGGGGACTAGCGGGAGCTTTGGTGGAGACCCAGTACTTC. The chain has TRBV27 and TRBJ2-5, with 14 bases aligning to TRBD2. Trimming removed 6 bases from V and 5 bases from J; junction bases left unmatched: 11. Germline loops: CDR1 MNHEY, CDR2 SMNVEV (reference sequence). The CDR3 extends over 17 amino acids.

The J gene is TRBJ2-5, the V gene TRBV7-2, with D perhaps TRBD1 or TRBD2 (5 bases each). Germline V gene sequence: CDR1 SGHTA, CDR2 FQGNSA. This CDR3 spans 16 amino acids. With 3 bases removed from V and 2 bases from J, the gap between germline ends came to 16 bases. As DNA, the CDR3 is TGTGCCAGCAGCTTTCGTGTCGGGACGATTCAAGAGACCCAGTACTTC. Translation: CASSFRVGTIQETQYF.